These 20 T cell receptor beta chains were all obtained from the same sample, sequenced in a study of blood T cell repertoires in COVID-19. The data were produced by immunoSEQ multiplex PCR, yet TCRdb's version contains in-frame clones alone and is incomplete. Of approximately 93,000 clones in the sample, 75% to 85% were seen once. The sequencing input was peripheral blood. Source of these receptors: a woman older than 75 with acute or convalescent COVID-19.

On this clone: At one of its ends the junction is not consistent with the germline gene, which may arise from a read error. V usage is TRBV5-1 and J usage is TRBJ2-7; D possibly corresponds to TRBD2 (6 bases). Germline lookup yields CDR1 SGHRS and CDR2 YFSETQ. The CDR3 runs 12 residues. The CDR3 DNA follows: TGCGCCAGCAGCAGTGGAGGGGACGACCAGTACTTC. It encodes CASSSGGDDQYF.

The chain is built from TRBV28 and TRBJ2-7; possibly TRBD1 for D (5 bases). Trimming took 2 bases from V and 4 from J, leaving 6 bases between them. Germline V gene data show CDR1 as MDHEN and CDR2 as SYDVKM. The CDR3 is 12 residues long. The CDR3 here is CASSLQGYEQYF. Here the CDR3 DNA reads TGTGCCAGCAGTTTACAGGGTTACGAGCAGTACTTC.

The rearrangement joins TRBV30 to TRBJ1-5, with unresolved D. The germline V gene has CDR1 GTSNPN and CDR2 SVGIG (reference sequence). The CDR3 is made up of 13 amino acids. V gave up 1 base and J gave up 3 bases, with 7 bases separating them. The CDR3 loop is CAWSAGSNQPQHF. CDR3 nucleotides: TGTGCCTGGAGTGCGGGTTCCAATCAGCCCCAGCATTTT.

V is TRBV28 and J is TRBJ2-2, with TRBD2 identical over 7 bases. The CDR3 length is 19 residues. Germline loops: CDR1 MDHEN, CDR2 SYDVKM. V lost 3 bases to trimming and J lost 0 bases; unmatched junction nucleotides: 13. CDR3 DNA: TGTGCCAGCAGTTTCGGGGAGGGTATCGGTTTCGCGAACACCGGGGAGCTGTTTTTT. Amino acids: CASSFGEGIGFANTGELFF.

The gene calls are TRBV19 and TRBJ1-5, with 10 bases aligning to TRBD1. This CDR3 is 16 amino acids long. V gave up 5 bases and J gave up 4 bases; unmatched junction bases: 8. Germline assignment: CDR1 LNHDA and CDR2 SQIVND (reference sequence). Here the CDR3 DNA reads TGTGCCAGTAGTGTGCCCAAGGGACAGGGGAATCAGCCCCAGCATTTT. It encodes CASSVPKGQGNQPQHF.

This chain uses TRBV3-1 (or the pseudogene TRBV3-2) with TRBJ1-1; maybe TRBD1 (6 bases). Trimming left V 6 bases short and J 3 bases short, with 20 bases between. The CDR3 runs 16 residues. Germline CDR1 reads LGHDT; CDR2 reads YNNKEL (reference sequence). Here the CDR3 reads CASRHVQGGRDTEAFF. The CDR3 region has the DNA TGTGCCAGCAGACATGTACAGGGCGGTCGCGACACTGAAGCTTTCTTT.

This clone has only one observation. The chain carries TRBV7-9 and TRBJ2-2; 7 nucleotides align to TRBD1. Germline V gene data show CDR1 as SEHNR and CDR2 as FQNEAQ (reference sequence). Trimming cost V 1 base and J 1 base; bases outside gene matches: 0. The CDR3 covers 15 residues. Here the CDR3 DNA reads TGTGCCAGCAGCTTAGGGACAGGGAACACCGGGGAGCTGTTTTTT. It encodes CASSLGTGNTGELFF.

The chain has TRBV6-5 and TRBJ2-2; possible D gene TRBD1, 5 bases. V lost 2 bases to trimming and J lost 0 bases, with 7 bases between them. Germline-derived CDR1 and CDR2 are MNHEY and SVGAGI. This CDR3 region has 15 residues. CDR3: CASSYQGTNTGELFF. As DNA, the CDR3 is TGTGCCAGCAGTTACCAGGGAACGAACACCGGGGAGCTGTTTTTT.

This clone has only a few counts. The chain uses TRBV29-1 and TRBJ2-3; a weak D match, TRBD2 (6 bases). Germline lookup yields CDR1 SQVTM and CDR2 ANQGSEA. The V end was cut by 7 bases, the J end by 5 bases, with 16 bases between. This CDR3 is built from 13 residues. The CDR3 is CSGGTAKRDTQYF. In DNA form, the CDR3 reads TGCAGCGGGGGGACTGCGAAGCGAGATACGCAGTATTTT.

The rearrangement joins TRBV3-1 (or the pseudogene TRBV3-2) to TRBJ1-3; D is unclear. This CDR3 is 16 amino acids long. The V gene's germline CDR1 is LGHDT and CDR2 YNNKEL (reference sequence). The V and J ends lost 2 bases and 0 bases respectively, with 11 bases between them. Written as DNA, the CDR3 is TGTGCCAGCAGCCAAAGTGGAGGACCCTCTGGAAACACCATATATTTT. Amino acid sequence: CASSQSGGPSGNTIYF.

A word on this clone: A read error is possible here, since a much larger clone lies one base away. The V call is TRBV27, the J call TRBJ1-2; possible D gene TRBD1, 6 bases. Germline V CDR1 and CDR2: MNHEY, SMNVEV (reference sequence). Between the trimmed V and J ends, which lost 8 bases and 7 bases, there was a span of 23 bases. This CDR3 comprises 15 residues. The CDR3 reads CASWGGAGRGRGYTF. CDR3 DNA: TGTGCCAGCTGGGGTGGGGCGGGCAGGGGACGTGGCTACACCTTC.

The V and J genes are TRBV5-1 and TRBJ2-7, with TRBD1 identical over 8 bases. J lost 1 base, V lost 4 bases, and 4 bases had no gene match. Germline V gene lookup returns CDR1 SGHRS and CDR2 YFSETQ. This CDR3 contains 14 residues. For the CDR3, the DNA is TGCGCCAGCAGCCCCGGACAGGGATCCTACGAGCAGTACTTC. Translating gives CASSPGQGSYEQYF.

The chain has TRBV6-2 or TRBV6-3 and TRBJ2-5; 11 bases map to TRBD2. The germline CDR1 and CDR2 sequences are MNHEY and SVGEGT. CDR3 size: 14 residues. V lost 5 bases and J lost 9; bases outside the gene matches: 8. CDR3 protein: CASSGSSGGPSQYF. DNA for the CDR3: TGTGCCAGCAGTGGATCTAGCGGGGGGCCATCCCAGTACTTC.

The chain couples TRBV5-4 to TRBJ1-2; D possibly corresponds to TRBD1 (6 bases). V gave up 0 bases and J gave up 7 bases, with 16 bases separating them. The CDR3 consists of 15 residues. The germline V gene has CDR1 SGHNT and CDR2 YYREEE (reference sequence). In nucleotides, the CDR3 is TGTGCCAGCAGCTTGGTTGGACAGCGGGGGGGTGGCTACACCTTC. It yields the protein CASSLVGQRGGGYTF.

The CDR3 nucleotides are TGTGCCAGCAGCTTAATGTCCGGGGGGCCTGAAGCTTTCTTT. It yields the protein CASSLMSGGPEAFF. The genes are TRBV7-3 and TRBJ1-1; weak D call: TRBD1 (6 bases). CDR1 SGHTA and CDR2 FQGTGA come from the germline V gene. Trimming left V 1 base short and J 6 bases short, with 12 bases between. The CDR3 spans 14 residues.

The V gene is TRBV7-2, the J gene TRBJ2-2; 11 bases align to TRBD2. The CDR3 is 15 amino acids. Trimming removed 5 bases from V and 8 bases from J; junction bases left unmatched: 7. Germline values: CDR1 SGHTA, CDR2 FQGNSA. The CDR3 region has the DNA TGTGCCAGCAGCCTTAGCGGGGGGGCTAGTGGGGAGCTGTTTTTT. Protein sequence: CASSLSGGASGELFF.

The rearrangement joins TRBV5-1 to TRBJ2-2; a weak D match, TRBD2 (5 bases). The CDR3 has 15 residues. The V end was cut by 0 bases, the J end by 4 bases, with 10 bases between. The germline V gene has CDR1 SGHRS and CDR2 YFSETQ. CDR3 coding DNA: TGCGCCAGCAGCTTGGGACGGGATTTCACCGGGGAGCTGTTTTTT. It encodes CASSLGRDFTGELFF.

This chain links TRBV28 with TRBJ1-5, with 7 nucleotides matching TRBD1. The germline gives CDR1 MDHEN, CDR2 SYDVKM. The CDR3 covers 15 residues. Germline trimming cut 1 base from V and 2 bases from J; bases unmatched to any gene: 2. The CDR3 nucleotides read TGTGCCAGCAGTTTATCCGGACAGGGCAATCAGCCCCAGCATTTT. Translated, it gives CASSLSGQGNQPQHF.

CDR3 bases: TGTGCCTGGAGGAACAGGGGAAGCTCCTATAATTCACCCCTCCACTTT. It is translated as CAWRNRGSSYNSPLHF. This chain uses TRBV30 with TRBJ1-6; 7 positions agree with TRBD1. Germline lookup yields CDR1 GTSNPN and CDR2 SVGIG (reference sequence). The CDR3 length is 16 residues. V was pared by 3 bases and J by 0 bases, with 5 bases of the junction left unmatched.

This clone has only one observation. The chain has TRBV7-2 and TRBJ1-5; D not certain. V dropped 5 bases and J dropped 5 bases, with 16 bases sitting between them. Germline V gene data show CDR1 as SGHTA and CDR2 as FQGNSA. There are 15 residues in the CDR3. CDR3 DNA: TGTGCCAGCAGCCCCAACCCGGAGTTTTATCAGCCCCAGCATTTT. It encodes CASSPNPEFYQPQHF. The whole variable domain, filled in from reference TRBV7-2 and TRBJ1-5, reads GAGVSQSPSNKVTEKGKDVELRCDPISGHTALYWYRQSLGQGLEFLIYFQGNSAPDKSGLPSDRFSAERTGGSVSTLTIQRTQQEDSAVYLCASSPNPEFYQPQHFGDGTRLSIL.